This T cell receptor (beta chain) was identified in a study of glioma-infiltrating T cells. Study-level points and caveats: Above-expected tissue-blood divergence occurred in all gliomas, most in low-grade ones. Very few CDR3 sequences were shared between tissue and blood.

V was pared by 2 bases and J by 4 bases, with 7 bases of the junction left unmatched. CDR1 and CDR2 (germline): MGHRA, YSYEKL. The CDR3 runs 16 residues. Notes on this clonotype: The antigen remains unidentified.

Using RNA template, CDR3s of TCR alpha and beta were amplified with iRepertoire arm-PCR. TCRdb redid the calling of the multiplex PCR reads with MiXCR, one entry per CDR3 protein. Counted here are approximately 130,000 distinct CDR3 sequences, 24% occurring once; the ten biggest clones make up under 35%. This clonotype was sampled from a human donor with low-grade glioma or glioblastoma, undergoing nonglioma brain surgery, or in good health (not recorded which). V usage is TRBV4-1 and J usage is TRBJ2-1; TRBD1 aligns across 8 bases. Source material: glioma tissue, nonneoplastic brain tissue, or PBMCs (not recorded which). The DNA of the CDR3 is TGCGCCAGCAGCCAATGGCCACGGGACAGGTACAATGAGCAGTTCTTC. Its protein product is CASSQWPRDRYNEQFF.